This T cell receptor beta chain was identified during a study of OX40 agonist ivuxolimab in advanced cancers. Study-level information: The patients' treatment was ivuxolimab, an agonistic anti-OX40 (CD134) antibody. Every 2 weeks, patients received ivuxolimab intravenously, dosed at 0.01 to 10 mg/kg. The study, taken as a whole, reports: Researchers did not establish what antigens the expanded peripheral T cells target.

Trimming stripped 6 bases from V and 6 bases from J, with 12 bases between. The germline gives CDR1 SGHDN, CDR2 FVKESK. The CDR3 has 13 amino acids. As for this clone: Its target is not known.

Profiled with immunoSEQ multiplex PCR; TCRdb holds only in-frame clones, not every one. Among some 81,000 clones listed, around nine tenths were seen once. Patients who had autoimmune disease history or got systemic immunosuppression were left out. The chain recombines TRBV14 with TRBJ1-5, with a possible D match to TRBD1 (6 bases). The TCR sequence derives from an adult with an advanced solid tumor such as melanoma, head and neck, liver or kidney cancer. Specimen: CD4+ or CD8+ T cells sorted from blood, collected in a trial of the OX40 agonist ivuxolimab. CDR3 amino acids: CASSKGGGQPQHF. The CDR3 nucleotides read TGTGCCAGCAGTAAGGGGGGGGGTCAGCCCCAGCATTTT.